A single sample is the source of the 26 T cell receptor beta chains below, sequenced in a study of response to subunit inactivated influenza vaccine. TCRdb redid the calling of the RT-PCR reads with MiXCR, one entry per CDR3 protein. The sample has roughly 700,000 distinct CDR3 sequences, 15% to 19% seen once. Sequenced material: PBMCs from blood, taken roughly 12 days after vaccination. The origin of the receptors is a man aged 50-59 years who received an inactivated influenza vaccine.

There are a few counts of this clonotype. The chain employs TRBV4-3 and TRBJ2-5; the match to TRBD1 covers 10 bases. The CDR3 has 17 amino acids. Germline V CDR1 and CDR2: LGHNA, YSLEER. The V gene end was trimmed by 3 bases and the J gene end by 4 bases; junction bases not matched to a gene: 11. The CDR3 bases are TGCGCCAGCAGCCAGAATTGGGACAGGGGACGCGGAGAGACCCAGTACTTC. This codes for CASSQNWDRGRGETQYF.

CDR3 amino acids: CATYNRDSSDEQFF. The CDR3 DNA reads TGTGCCACTTATAACCGGGACTCCAGCGATGAGCAGTTCTTC. V gene TRBV10-3 combines with J gene TRBJ2-1; D possibly corresponds to TRBD2 (6 bases). Trimming stripped 10 bases from V and 8 bases from J, with 21 bases between. This CDR3 has 14 residues. The germline gives CDR1 ENHRY, CDR2 SYGVKD.

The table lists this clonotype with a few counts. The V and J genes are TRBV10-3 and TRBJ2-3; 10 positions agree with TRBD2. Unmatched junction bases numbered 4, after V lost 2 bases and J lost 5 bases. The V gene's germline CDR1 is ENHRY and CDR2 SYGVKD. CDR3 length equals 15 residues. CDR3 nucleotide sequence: TGTGCCATCAGTGAGACCCGACTAGCGGGAGATACGCAGTATTTT. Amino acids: CAISETRLAGDTQYF.

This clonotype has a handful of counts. DNA of the CDR3: TGCGCCAGCAGCCCCTCCTGGGGGGGAGCCAAAAACATTCAGTACTTC. As protein: CASSPSWGGAKNIQYF. V gene TRBV4-1 combines with J gene TRBJ2-4; TRBD2 agrees at 7 bases. This CDR3 spans 16 amino acids. Germline V CDR1 and CDR2: MGHRA, YSYEKL. V gave up 4 bases and J gave up 0 bases; unmatched junction bases: 6.

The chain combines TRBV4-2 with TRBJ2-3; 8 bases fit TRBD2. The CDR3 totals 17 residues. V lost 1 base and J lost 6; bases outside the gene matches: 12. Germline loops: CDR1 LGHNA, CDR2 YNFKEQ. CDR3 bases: TGTGCCAGCAGCCAAGGAAAGAGCGGGAGATCTACGGATACGCAGTATTTT. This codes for CASSQGKSGRSTDTQYF.

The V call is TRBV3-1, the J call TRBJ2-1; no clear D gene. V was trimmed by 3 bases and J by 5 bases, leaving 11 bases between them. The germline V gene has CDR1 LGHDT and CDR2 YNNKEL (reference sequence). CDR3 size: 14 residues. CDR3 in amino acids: CASSQSPPDNEQFF. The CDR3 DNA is TGTGCCAGCAGCCAGTCCCCGCCCGACAATGAGCAGTTCTTC.

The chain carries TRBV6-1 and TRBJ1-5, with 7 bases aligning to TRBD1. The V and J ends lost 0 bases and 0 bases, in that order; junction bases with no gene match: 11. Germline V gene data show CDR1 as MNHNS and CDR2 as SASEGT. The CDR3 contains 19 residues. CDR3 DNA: TGTGCCAGCAGTGAAGCGTGGAGAGGGGGCGTCTATAGCAATCAGCCCCAGCATTTT. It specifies CASSEAWRGGVYSNQPQHF.

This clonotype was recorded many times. CDR3: CASSSLDTQYF. CDR3 DNA sequence: TGTGCCAGCAGTTCCTTGGATACGCAGTATTTT. The chain uses TRBV12-3 or TRBV12-4 and TRBJ2-3; no reliable D call. This CDR3 comprises 11 residues. The germline V and J ends were trimmed by 4 bases and 6 bases, with 5 bases remaining between them.

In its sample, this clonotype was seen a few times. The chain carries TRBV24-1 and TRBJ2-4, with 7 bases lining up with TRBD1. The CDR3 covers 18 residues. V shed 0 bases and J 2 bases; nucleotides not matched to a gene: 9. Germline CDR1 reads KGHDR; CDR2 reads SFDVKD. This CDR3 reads CATSDLNLGGGTKNIQYF. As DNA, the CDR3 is TGTGCCACCAGTGATTTGAATTTAGGGGGCGGAACCAAAAACATTCAGTACTTC.

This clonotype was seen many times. CDR3 loop: CASSLAVSRGEQFF. For the CDR3, the DNA is TGTGCCAGCAGCTTGGCCGTTAGCCGTGGCGAGCAGTTCTTC. The gene calls are TRBV5-5 and TRBJ2-1; D gene ambiguous. This CDR3 spans 14 amino acids. V lost 0 bases and J 10 bases, leaving 14 bases between the germline ends. Germline V gene data show CDR1 as SGHKS and CDR2 as YYEKEE (reference sequence). The full variable domain, in which reference TRBV5-5 and TRBJ2-1 provide the parts outside the CDR3, is DAGVTQSPTHLIKTRGQQVTLRCSPISGHKSVSWYQQVLGQGPQFIFQYYEKEERGRGNFPDRFSARQFPNYSSELNVNALLLGDSALYLCASSLAVSRGEQFFGPGTRLTVL.

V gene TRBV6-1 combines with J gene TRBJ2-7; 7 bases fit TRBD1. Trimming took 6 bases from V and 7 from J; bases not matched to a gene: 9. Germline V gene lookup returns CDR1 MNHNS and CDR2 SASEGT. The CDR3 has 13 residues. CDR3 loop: CASSHISTGEQYF. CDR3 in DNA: TGTGCCAGCAGCCACATTTCGACAGGGGAGCAGTACTTC.

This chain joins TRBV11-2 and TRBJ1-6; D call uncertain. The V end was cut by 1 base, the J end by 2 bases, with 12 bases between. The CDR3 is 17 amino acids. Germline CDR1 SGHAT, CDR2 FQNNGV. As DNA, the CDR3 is TGTGCCAGCAGCTTAGGAACGGGTTCTACCTATAATTCACCCCTCCACTTT. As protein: CASSLGTGSTYNSPLHF.

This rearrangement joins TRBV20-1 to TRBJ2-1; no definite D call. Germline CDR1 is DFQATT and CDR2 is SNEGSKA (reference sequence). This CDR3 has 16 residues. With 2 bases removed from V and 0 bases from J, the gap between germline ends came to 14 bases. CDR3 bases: TGCAGTGCTAGAACGGGCCCTTTGAGCTCCTACAATGAGCAGTTCTTC. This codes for CSARTGPLSSYNEQFF.

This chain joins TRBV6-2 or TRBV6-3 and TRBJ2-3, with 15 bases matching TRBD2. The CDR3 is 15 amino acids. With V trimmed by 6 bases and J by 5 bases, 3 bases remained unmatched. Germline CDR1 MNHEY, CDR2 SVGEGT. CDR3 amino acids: CASRGLAGGKDTQYF. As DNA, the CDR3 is TGTGCCAGCAGGGGACTAGCGGGGGGTAAAGATACGCAGTATTTT.

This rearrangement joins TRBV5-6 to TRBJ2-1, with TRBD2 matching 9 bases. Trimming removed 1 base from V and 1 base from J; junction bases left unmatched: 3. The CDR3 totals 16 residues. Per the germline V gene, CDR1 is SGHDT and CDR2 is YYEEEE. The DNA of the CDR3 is TGTGCCAGCAGCTTGAGCCTAGCGGGATCCTACAATGAGCAGTTCTTC. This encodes CASSLSLAGSYNEQFF. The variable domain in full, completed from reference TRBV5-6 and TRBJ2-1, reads DAGVTQSPTHLIKTRGQQVTLRCSPKSGHDTVSWYQQALGQGPQFIFQYYEEEERQRGNFPDRFSGHQFPNYSSELNVNALLLGDSALYLCASSLSLAGSYNEQFFGPGTRLTVL.

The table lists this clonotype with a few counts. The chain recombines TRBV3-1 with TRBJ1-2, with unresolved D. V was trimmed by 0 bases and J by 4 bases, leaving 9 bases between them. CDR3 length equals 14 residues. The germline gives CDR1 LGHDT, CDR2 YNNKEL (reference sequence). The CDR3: CASSQDRRFYGYTF. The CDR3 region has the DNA TGTGCCAGCAGCCAAGATCGCAGGTTCTATGGCTACACCTTC.

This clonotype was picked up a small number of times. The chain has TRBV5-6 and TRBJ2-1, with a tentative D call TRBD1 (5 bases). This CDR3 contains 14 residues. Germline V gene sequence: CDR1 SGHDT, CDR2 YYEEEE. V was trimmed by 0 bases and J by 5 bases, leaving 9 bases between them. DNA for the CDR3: TGTGCCAGCAGCTTGGTACAGGAAGACAATGAGCAGTTCTTC. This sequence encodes CASSLVQEDNEQFF.

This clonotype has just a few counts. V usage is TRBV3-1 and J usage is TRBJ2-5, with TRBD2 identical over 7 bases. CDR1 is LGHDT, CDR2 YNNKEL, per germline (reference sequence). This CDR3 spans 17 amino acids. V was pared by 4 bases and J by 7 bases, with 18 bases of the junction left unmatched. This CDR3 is CASSPQSGLGIGTTQYF. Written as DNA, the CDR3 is TGTGCCAGCAGCCCCCAGTCTGGACTAGGTATAGGTACGACCCAGTACTTC.

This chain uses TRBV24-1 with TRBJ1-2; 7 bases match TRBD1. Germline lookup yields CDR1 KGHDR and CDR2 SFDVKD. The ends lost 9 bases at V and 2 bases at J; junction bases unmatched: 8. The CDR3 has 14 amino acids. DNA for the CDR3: TGTGCCACCCTCGGGACAGATTTGAACTATGGCTACACCTTC. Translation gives CATLGTDLNYGYTF.

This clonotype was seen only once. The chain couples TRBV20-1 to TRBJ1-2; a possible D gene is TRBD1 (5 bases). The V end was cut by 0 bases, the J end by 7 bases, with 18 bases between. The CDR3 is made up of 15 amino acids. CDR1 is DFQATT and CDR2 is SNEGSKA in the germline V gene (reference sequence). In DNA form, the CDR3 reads TGCAGTGCTAGAGATCACGGCCAGGGAACCGGTGGCTACACCTTC. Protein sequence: CSARDHGQGTGGYTF.

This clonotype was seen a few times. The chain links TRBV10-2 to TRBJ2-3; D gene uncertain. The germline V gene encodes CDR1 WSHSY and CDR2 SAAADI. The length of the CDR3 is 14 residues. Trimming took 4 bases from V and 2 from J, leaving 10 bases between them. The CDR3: CASSGALDTDTQYF. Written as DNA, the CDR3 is TGCGCCAGCAGTGGAGCGCTCGACACAGATACGCAGTATTTT.

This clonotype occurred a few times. Here the CDR3 DNA reads TGCGCCAGCACTTCGGCGGACAGGCAGAATCAGCCCCAGCATTTT. Residues: CASTSADRQNQPQHF. This sequence joins TRBV10-1 and TRBJ1-5, with TRBD1 matching over 7 bases. The CDR3 runs to 15 residues. Germline V gene lookup returns CDR1 WNHNN and CDR2 SYGVQD (reference sequence). The ends lost 7 bases at V and 4 bases at J; junction bases unmatched: 10.

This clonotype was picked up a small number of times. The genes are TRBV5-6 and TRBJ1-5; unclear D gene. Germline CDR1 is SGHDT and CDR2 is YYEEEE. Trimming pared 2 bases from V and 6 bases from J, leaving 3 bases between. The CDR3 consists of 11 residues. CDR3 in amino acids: CASSLPQPQHF. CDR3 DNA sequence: TGTGCCAGCAGCTTACCTCAGCCCCAGCATTTT.

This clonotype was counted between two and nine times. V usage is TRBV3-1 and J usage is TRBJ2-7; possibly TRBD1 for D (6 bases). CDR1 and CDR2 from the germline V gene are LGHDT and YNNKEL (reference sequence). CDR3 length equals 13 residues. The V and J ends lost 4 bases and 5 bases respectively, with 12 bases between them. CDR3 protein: CASSPVQGHEQYF. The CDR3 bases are TGTGCCAGCAGCCCAGTCCAGGGGCACGAGCAGTACTTC.

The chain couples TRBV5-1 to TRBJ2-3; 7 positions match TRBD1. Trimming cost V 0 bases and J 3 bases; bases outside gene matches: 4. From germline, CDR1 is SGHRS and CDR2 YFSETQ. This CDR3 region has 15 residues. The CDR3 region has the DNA TGCGCCAGCAGCTTGGGGGGGACAGTAACAGATACGCAGTATTTT. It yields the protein CASSLGGTVTDTQYF.

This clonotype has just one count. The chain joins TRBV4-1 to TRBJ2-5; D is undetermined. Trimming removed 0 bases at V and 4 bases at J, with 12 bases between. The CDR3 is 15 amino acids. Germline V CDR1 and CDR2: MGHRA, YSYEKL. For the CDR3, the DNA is TGCGCCAGCAGCCAAGAGCCAGGCTCTGGAGAGACCCAGTACTTC. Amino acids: CASSQEPGSGETQYF.